The text below deals with one TCR beta chain. The antigen is undetermined. The data were taken from a study of cytomegalovirus exposure and HLA in healthy donors. Study background: The study's early data release held about 85 million unique TCRs from HLA-typed donors.

Germline V gives CDR1 SNHLY, CDR2 FYNNEI. This CDR3 region has 15 residues. Trimming at V came to 4 bases and at J to 6 bases, leaving 8 bases not matched to a gene. Study findings and constraints: Later, TCR association rates were found to vary by HLA locus, highest for DRB1 and lowest for HLA-C. For TCR beta chains, V- and J-gene trimming was later linked to a missense DCLRE1C variant. Among TCR beta chains of equal frequency, HLA-associated ones were more clonally expanded in a later analysis.

Primers included in the PCR were 60 Vbeta and 13 Jbeta primers. Libraries were prepared by immunoSEQ multiplex PCR; TCRdb keeps only in-frame clonotypes and omits some of them. The sample consists of more than 90,000 clones, roughly 80% of them appearing once. Sequences were obtained from PBMCs. The sequence came from a man aged 25-45 years in good health and CMV-seropositive. The chain joins TRBV2 to TRBJ2-1; the match to TRBD1 covers 8 bases. CDR3 in amino acids: CASSGSQGAFNEQFF. In DNA, the CDR3 is TGTGCCAGCAGTGGTAGCCAGGGGGCATTCAATGAGCAGTTCTTC.